This T cell receptor beta chain was identified in a study of identical twins (TCRdb year 2016). Study-level background: To test whether fetal clonotypes persist, the study used deep sequencing on TCR alpha and beta repertoires from monozygotic twins, unrelated adults of various ages, and cord blood. Replicate twin experiments were performed at different times using different library preparation protocols to rule out contamination. Findings and caveats that apply to the study as a whole: Compared with coincidental sharing between unrelated individuals, an excess of low generation-probability sequences was observed among out-of-frame TCR alpha sequences shared between twins. Abundant cord blood beta clonotypes had fewer insertions, young adult naive repertoires showed a similar but weaker trend, and memory repertoires showed no such trend. Out-of-frame TCR alpha sharing in monozygotic twins was systematically underestimated by recombination models, whereas sharing between unrelated individuals was in agreement with the recombination models. Zero-insertion analyses could be partly confounded by invariant T cells such as MAIT and iNKT, although diverse VJ usage argued against such confounding for most clonotypes. Because the same donors could not be followed over many years, the conclusions relied on cross-sectional statistical analysis. In beta out-of-frame sequences, excess twin sharing was weaker, because having fewer shared sequences lowered the signal-to-noise ratio.

A note on this clonotype: What antigen it recognizes has not been identified. No per-base quality is available; no much larger clone lies one base away.

Only healthy Caucasian donors were included. Three unrelated non-twin adults were additionally sequenced: a male aged 18 to 29, a male aged 50 to 60 and a female aged 50 to 60. Miltenyi CD45RO+ enrichment and human naive T-cell isolation kits were used to isolate memory (CD45RO+) and naive T cells from PBMC. The V end gives up 0 bases and the J end 11 bases, leaving 4 bases in the junction not matched to a gene. From the cysteine up to the phenylalanine, the CDR3 has a length of 14 residues. Only the CDR3 region is kept as DNA, spanning 42 bases read in frame from base 1. The CDR1 and CDR2 encoded by the germline V gene are MNHEY and SVGAGI. The method behind the library was 5' RACE. This sample was sequenced with an Illumina HiSeq 2000. A universal primer binding site was added through template switching, and the final cDNA carried a unique molecular identifier so that TCR cDNA molecules could be counted accurately. First-strand cDNA for TCR alpha and beta chains was synthesized from specific primers in the conserved constant-segment region. To control for contamination, every cDNA library was double barcoded, receiving both a SMART-Mk sample barcode and Illumina barcodes. TruSeq adapter sequences along with Illumina sample barcodes were introduced in two successive PCR steps. Sequencing of the TCR alpha and beta cDNA libraries was done on the Illumina HiSeq platform using custom primers. The authors processed their data as follows. Raw reads were processed with MiGEC to extract unique molecular identifiers, and MiXCR was used to determine CDR3 positions. Recombination models were inferred per individual with the repgenHMM and IGoR tools using an EM algorithm. Shared clonotype analysis was performed with the tcR package in R, normalizing sharing by the product of cloneset sizes. To study raw recombination free of thymic and clonal selection effects, out-of-frame nonproductive sequences were analyzed. TCRdb passed the public sequencing reads through fastp at Q25 and MiXCR, retaining productive beta sequences. Each CDR3 protein appears once, grouped with its most common genes and DNA. Here the V and J calls rest on TCRdb's processing, not on the authors' analysis. The sample profile shows around 670,000 distinct CDR3 sequences; 5.5% to 6.5% of them were found once. Roughly 2% of the sample lies in the top ten.

The rearranged segments are TRBV6-5 and TRBJ1-6; 7 junctional bases match TRBD1. The sequenced sample consisted of naive T cells sorted from blood. The sample's cell subset or site label, decoded: cells isolated with a human naive T-cell isolation kit. This sequence was found in a young man in good health. Read as DNA, the sequence is TGTGCCAGCAGTTACTCAACAGGGGTACCACCCCTCCACTTT. This translates into CASSYSTGVPPLHF.